This T cell receptor (beta chain) was observed in a study of OX40 agonist ivuxolimab in advanced cancers. TCRdb keeps only in-frame clones here, not all; method: immunoSEQ multiplex PCR. The table records around 67,000 clones, 70% to 90% of them present only once. General study points: Averaged across samples, CD8+ T cells carried more expanded clones than CD4+ did.

Trimming took off 3 bases at V and 6 bases at J, with 12 bases between the two ends. Per germline, CDR1 SGHAT and CDR2 FQNNGV. The CDR3 sequence is 14 residues long. With respect to this clone: Its antigen is still unknown.

The rearrangement joins TRBV11-2 to TRBJ1-5; TRBD1 might be the D (6 bases). This TCR was recovered from an adult with an advanced solid tumor such as melanoma, head and neck, liver or kidney cancer. The sample was CD4+ or CD8+ T cells sorted from blood, taken in a trial of the OX40 agonist ivuxolimab. This CDR3 reads CASSLSGASQPQHF. The CDR3, as DNA: TGTGCCAGCAGCTTGTCGGGGGCCAGTCAGCCCCAGCATTTT. The whole variable domain, remainder taken from reference TRBV11-2 and TRBJ1-5, is EAGVAQSPRYKIIEKRQSVAFWCNPISGHATLYWYQQILGQGPKLLIQFQNNGVVDDSQLPKDRFSAERLKGVDSTLKIQPAKLEDSAVYLCASSLSGASQPQHFGDGTRLSIL.